This T cell receptor (beta chain) was sequenced during a study of cytomegalovirus exposure and HLA in healthy donors. As for the study in general: About 200 million T cells yielded over 90 million unique TCR beta sequences in earlier analysis.

Donors were nominally healthy when sampled, though unrecorded immune exposures were likely. 13 Jbeta primers and 60 Vbeta primers were used for the PCR. The table came from immunoSEQ multiplex PCR; TCRdb's copy has only in-frame clones and leaves some out. This table holds roughly 150,000 clones, roughly three quarters found once. After removal of 6 bases from V and 4 bases from J, the junction contained 12 bases not matched to a gene. The germline V gene encodes CDR1 SNHLY and CDR2 FYNNEI. This CDR3 spans 16 amino acids. About this clone itself: Its antigen is as yet unknown.

Study-level results: Trimming of TCR beta V- and J-genes showed a link, identified in a later analysis, to a missense DCLRE1C variant. Prediction of most subjects' HLA-A and HLA-B alleles by TCR beta sequences was reportedly accurate.

The clonotype originates from a woman aged 40 to 50 in good health and CMV-seronegative. The chain joins TRBV2 to TRBJ1-5; 7 bases map to TRBD1. Source material: PBMCs. CDR3 region: CASSLTTRDRNQPQHF. DNA of the CDR3: TGTGCCAGCAGCCTCACCACGAGGGACAGAAATCAGCCCCAGCATTTT.